Listed below are T cell receptor beta chains from one sample, sequenced in a study of regulatory T cells in long-lasting Graves disease. TCRdb recomputed calls from the multiplex PCR reads with MiXCR, one row per CDR3 protein. The data hold some 600,000 distinct CDR3 sequences, with 15% to 20% observed a single time. The same data also went into a second study, on T cells in Graves' hyperthyroidism and ophthalmopathy.

Sequencing used peripheral blood mononuclear cells (PBMCs), obtained at new diagnosis, from a patient treated with antithyroid drugs. These receptors were collected from a man aged 18-30 years with Graves disease. Each CDR3 is given with its conserved first and last residue. A D gene is named only where the DNA matches it firmly. Clone size, where shown, is once, few, many, or a class for clones that have expanded.

j_gene,v_gene,abundance,len,d_gene,CDR3nt,CDR3aa
TRBJ1-4,TRBV30,few,12,.,TGTGCCTGGAGTATGGGAGGCGAAAAACTGTTTTTT,CAWSMGGEKLFF
TRBJ1-5,TRBV20-1,few,15,TRBD1,TGCAGTGCTAGCGGGGGACAGGCCGGCAATCAGCCCCAGCATTTT,CSASGGQAGNQPQHF
TRBJ1-3,TRBV6-1,.,14,TRBD1,TGTGCCATTTCGGACAGGCGATCTGGAAACACCATATATTTT,CAISDRRSGNTIYF
TRBJ2-1,TRBV7-2,many,15,TRBD2,TGTGCCAGCAGCGTAGCGGGAGGGCCTGGTAATGAGCAGTTCTTC,CASSVAGGPGNEQFF
TRBJ2-2,TRBV7-3,many,15,TRBD1,TGTGCCAGCAGCTACGGACAGGGCCCCACCGGGGAGCTGTTTTTT,CASSYGQGPTGELFF
TRBJ2-1,TRBV13,many,15,.,TGTGCCAGCAGACGGGAGGGGGCCTATTACAATGAGCAGTTCTTC,CASRREGAYYNEQFF
TRBJ1-5,TRBV18,many,14,.,TGTGCCAGCTCACCGGAGGGTCCTTCACAGCCCCAGCATTTT,CASSPEGPSQPQHF
TRBJ1-3,TRBV6-5,few,16,.,TGTGCCAGCAGTTACTCGTACAGACAAGTTGGAAACACCATATATTTT,CASSYSYRQVGNTIYF
TRBJ2-2,TRBV5-5,.,16,TRBD2,TGTGCCAGCAGCGGGGGGACTAGCGCAAACACCGGGGAGCTGTTTTTT,CASSGGTSANTGELFF
TRBJ2-1,TRBV20-1,.,14,TRBD2,TGCAGTGCTAGCCCACTAGCGGTTTACAATGAGCAGTTCTTC,CSASPLAVYNEQFF
TRBJ1-1,TRBV5-1,few,15,.,TGCGCCAGCAGCCCGGATCCAAGGGCGGACACTGAAGCTTTCTTT,CASSPDPRADTEAFF
TRBJ2-1,TRBV19,.,14,TRBD2,TGTGCCAGTAGTGTGGGGGGAGGGCGGGTTGAGCAGTTCTTC,CASSVGGGRVEQFF
TRBJ2-1,TRBV4-1,.,14,.,TGCGCCAGCAGCCAAGGACTACGAAACAATGAGCAGTTCTTC,CASSQGLRNNEQFF
TRBJ1-1,TRBV6-1,many,13,.,TGTGCCAGCAGTGAGAGCCAGGGGCTTGTTGCTTTCTTT,CASSESQGLVAFF
TRBJ1-2,TRBV9,.,14,.,TGTGCCAGCAGCGCTAGTGGGTTGGACTATGGCTACACCTTC,CASSASGLDYGYTF
TRBJ2-7,TRBV20-1,many,16,.,TGCAGTGCTAGAGGGAGCGGGCAGGGATCGGTCTACGAGCAGTACTTC,CSARGSGQGSVYEQYF
TRBJ1-1,TRBV29-1,few,16,TRBD1,TGCAGCGTTGAAACAGGGGTTGCCCGCCCGAACACTGAAGCTTTCTTT,CSVETGVARPNTEAFF
TRBJ2-1,TRBV9,once,17,TRBD2,TGTGCCAGCAGCAGTCCCTCGGCGGGAGGCCGTTACAATGAGCAGTTCTTC,CASSSPSAGGRYNEQFF
TRBJ1-2,TRBV3-1,many,13,TRBD1,TGTGCCAGCAGCCTCAGGACAGGGACAGGCTACACCTTC,CASSLRTGTGYTF
TRBJ1-4,TRBV15,many,15,.,TGTGCCACCAGCATGGTTGGGGCAACTAATGAAAAACTGTTTTTT,CATSMVGATNEKLFF
TRBJ1-3,TRBV6-1,few,18,.,TGTGCCAGCAGTCGCAGCATCATACAGGGTTCGACTGGAAACACCATATATTTT,CASSRSIIQGSTGNTIYF
TRBJ2-5,TRBV7-9,.,15,.,TGTGCCAGCAGCTTAGCGTCAGGGGTCCAAGAGACCCAGTACTTC,CASSLASGVQETQYF
TRBJ2-2,TRBV5-6,few,16,TRBD2,TGTGCCAGCAGCTCGGCGGTGGGCGGGGGCACCGGGGAGCTGTTTTTT,CASSSAVGGGTGELFF